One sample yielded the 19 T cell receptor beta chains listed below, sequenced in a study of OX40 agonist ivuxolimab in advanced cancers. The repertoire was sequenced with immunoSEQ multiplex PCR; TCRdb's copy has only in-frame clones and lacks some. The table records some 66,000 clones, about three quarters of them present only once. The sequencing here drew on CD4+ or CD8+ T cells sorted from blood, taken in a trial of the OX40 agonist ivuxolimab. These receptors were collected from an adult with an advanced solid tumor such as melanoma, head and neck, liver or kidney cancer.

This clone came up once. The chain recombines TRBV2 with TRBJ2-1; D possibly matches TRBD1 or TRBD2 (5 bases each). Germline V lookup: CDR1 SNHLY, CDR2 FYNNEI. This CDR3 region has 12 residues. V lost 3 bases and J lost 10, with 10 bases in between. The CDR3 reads CASSEWGREQFF. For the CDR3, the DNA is TGTGCCAGCAGTGAGTGGGGACGGGAGCAGTTCTTC.

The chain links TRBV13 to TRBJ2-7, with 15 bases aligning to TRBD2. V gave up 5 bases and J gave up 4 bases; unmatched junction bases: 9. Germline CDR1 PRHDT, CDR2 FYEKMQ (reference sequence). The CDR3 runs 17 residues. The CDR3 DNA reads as TGTGCCAGCAGCCTGGGGACTAGCGGGGGGCCTGGTTACGAGCAGTACTTC. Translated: CASSLGTSGGPGYEQYF.

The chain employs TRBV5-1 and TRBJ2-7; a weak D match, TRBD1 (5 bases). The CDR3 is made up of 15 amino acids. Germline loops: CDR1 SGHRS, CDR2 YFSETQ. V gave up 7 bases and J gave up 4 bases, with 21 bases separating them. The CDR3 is CASRLAGQGSYEQYF. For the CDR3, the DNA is TGCGCCAGCCGTTTGGCTGGGCAGGGAAGTTACGAGCAGTACTTC.

The CDR3: CASSLRTSEDEQFF. CDR3 coding DNA: TGTGCCAGCAGCTTAAGGACTAGCGAGGATGAGCAGTTCTTC. The chain is built from TRBV7-3 and TRBJ2-1; TRBD2 agrees at 9 bases. Trimming removed 1 base from V and 8 bases from J; junction bases left unmatched: 3. From germline, CDR1 is SGHTA and CDR2 FQGTGA. The CDR3 extends over 14 amino acids.

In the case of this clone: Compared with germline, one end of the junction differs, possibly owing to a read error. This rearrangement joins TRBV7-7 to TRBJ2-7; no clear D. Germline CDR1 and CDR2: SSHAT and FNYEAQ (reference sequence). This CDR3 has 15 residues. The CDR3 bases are TGTGCTAGCAGCTTAGGCCCGGGCGTTGAGTACGAGCAGTACTTC. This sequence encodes CASSLGPGVEYEQYF.

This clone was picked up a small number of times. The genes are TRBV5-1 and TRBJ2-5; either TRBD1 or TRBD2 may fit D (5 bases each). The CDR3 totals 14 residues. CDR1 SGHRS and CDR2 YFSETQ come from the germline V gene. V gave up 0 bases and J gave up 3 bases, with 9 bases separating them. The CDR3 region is CASSLEGTEETQYF. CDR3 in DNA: TGCGCCAGCAGCTTGGAAGGGACGGAAGAGACCCAGTACTTC.

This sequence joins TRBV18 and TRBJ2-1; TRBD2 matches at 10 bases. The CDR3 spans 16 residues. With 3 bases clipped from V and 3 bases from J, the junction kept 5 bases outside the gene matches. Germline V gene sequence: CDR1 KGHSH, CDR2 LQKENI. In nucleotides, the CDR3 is TGTGCCAGCTCACCGGAAGCGGGAGGGGACTACAATGAGCAGTTCTTC. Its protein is CASSPEAGGDYNEQFF.

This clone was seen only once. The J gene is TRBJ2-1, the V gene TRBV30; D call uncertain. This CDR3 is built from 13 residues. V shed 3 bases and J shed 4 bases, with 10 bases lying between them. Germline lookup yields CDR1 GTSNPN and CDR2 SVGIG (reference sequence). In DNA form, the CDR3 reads TGTGCCTGGAGAAAAGACTTGTACAATGAGCAGTTCTTC. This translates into CAWRKDLYNEQFF. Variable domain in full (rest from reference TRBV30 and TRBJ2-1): SQTIHQWPATLVQPVGSPLSLECTVEGTSNPNLYWYRQAAGRGLQLLFYSVGIGQISSEVPQNLSASRPQDRQFILSSKKLLLSDSGFYLCAWRKDLYNEQFFGPGTRLTVL.

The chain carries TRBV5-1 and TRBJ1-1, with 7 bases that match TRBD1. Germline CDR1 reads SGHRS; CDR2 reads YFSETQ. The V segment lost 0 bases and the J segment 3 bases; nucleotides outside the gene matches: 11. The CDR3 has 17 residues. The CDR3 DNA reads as TGCGCCAGCAGCTTGGCTGTAGGGGGCTCTGGAGACACTGAAGCTTTCTTT. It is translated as CASSLAVGGSGDTEAFF.

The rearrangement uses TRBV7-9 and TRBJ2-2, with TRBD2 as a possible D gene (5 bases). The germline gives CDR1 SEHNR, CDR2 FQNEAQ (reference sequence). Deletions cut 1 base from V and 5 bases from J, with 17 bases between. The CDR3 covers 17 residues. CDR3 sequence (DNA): TGTGCCAGCAGCTTAGTTCCTGGGCCTACGGGAACCGGGGAGCTGTTTTTT. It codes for CASSLVPGPTGTGELFF.

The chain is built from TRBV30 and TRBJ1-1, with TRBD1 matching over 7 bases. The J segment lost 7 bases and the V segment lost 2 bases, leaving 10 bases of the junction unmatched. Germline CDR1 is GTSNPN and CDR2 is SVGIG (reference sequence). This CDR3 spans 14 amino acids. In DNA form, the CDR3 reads TGTGCCTGGAGTCCACGGGGGACAGCCTATGAAGCTTTCTTT. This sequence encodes CAWSPRGTAYEAFF.

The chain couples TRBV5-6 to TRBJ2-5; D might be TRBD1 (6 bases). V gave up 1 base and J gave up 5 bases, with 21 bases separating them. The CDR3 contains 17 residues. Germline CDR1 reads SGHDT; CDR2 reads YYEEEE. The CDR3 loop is CASSLFQDTGRRETQYF. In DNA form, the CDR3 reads TGTGCCAGCAGCTTGTTCCAAGATACAGGGCGCCGGGAGACCCAGTACTTC.

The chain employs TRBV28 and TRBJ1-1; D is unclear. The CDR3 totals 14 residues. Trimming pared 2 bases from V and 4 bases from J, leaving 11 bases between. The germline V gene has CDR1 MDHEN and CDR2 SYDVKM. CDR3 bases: TGTGCCAGCAGTTTAGCGGGTTTTTTCACTGAAGCTTTCTTT. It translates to CASSLAGFFTEAFF.

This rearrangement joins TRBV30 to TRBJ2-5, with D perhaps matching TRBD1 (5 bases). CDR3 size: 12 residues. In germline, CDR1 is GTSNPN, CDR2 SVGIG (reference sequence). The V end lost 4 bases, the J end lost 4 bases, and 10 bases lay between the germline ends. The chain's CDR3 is CAWNQGTETQYF. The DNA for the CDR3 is TGTGCCTGGAATCAGGGCACAGAGACCCAGTACTTC.

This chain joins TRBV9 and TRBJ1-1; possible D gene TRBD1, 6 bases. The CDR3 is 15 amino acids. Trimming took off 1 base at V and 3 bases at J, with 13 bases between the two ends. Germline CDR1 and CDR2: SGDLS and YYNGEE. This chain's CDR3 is CASSVLTGFHTEAFF. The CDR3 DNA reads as TGTGCCAGCAGCGTACTAACAGGGTTCCACACTGAAGCTTTCTTT.

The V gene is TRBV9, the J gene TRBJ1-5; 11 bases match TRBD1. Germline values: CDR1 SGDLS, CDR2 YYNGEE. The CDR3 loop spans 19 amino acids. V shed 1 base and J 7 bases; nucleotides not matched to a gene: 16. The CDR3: CASSVPGWTGGLVGQPQHF. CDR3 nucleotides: TGTGCCAGCAGCGTACCCGGTTGGACAGGGGGCTTGGTGGGGCAGCCCCAGCATTTT.

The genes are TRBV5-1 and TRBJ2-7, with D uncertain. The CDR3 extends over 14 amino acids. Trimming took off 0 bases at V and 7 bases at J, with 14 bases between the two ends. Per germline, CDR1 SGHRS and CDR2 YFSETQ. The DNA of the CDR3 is TGCGCCAGCAGCTTGGGGACCTTCTCGGATGAGCAGTACTTC. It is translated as CASSLGTFSDEQYF.

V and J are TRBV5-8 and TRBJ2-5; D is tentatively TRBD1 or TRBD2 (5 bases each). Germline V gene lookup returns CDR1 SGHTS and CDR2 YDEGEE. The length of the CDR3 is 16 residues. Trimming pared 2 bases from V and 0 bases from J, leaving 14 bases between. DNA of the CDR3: TGTGCCAGCAGCTTAAGGTTCCGGGGCAACCAAGAGACCCAGTACTTC. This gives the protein CASSLRFRGNQETQYF.

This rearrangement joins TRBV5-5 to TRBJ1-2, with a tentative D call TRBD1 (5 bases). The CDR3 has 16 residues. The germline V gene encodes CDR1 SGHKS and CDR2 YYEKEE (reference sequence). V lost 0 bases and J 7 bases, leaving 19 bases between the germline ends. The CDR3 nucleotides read TGTGCCAGCAGCTTGGGGTTCTGGCAGGGAATCGGTGGCTACACCTTC. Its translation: CASSLGFWQGIGGYTF.